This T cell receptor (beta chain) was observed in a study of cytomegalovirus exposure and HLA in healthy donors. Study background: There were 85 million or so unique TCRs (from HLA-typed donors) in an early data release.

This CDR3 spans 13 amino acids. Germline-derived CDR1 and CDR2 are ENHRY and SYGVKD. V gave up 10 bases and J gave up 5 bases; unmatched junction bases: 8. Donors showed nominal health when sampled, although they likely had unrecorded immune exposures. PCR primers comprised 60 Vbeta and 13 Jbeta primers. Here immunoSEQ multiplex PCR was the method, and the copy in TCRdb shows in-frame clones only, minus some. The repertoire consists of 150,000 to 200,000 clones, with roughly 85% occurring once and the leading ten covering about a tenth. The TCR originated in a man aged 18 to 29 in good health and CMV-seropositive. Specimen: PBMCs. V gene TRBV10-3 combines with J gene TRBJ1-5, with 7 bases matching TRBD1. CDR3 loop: CATTGASYQPQHF. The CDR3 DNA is TGTGCCACCACAGGGGCCAGCTATCAGCCCCAGCATTTT.